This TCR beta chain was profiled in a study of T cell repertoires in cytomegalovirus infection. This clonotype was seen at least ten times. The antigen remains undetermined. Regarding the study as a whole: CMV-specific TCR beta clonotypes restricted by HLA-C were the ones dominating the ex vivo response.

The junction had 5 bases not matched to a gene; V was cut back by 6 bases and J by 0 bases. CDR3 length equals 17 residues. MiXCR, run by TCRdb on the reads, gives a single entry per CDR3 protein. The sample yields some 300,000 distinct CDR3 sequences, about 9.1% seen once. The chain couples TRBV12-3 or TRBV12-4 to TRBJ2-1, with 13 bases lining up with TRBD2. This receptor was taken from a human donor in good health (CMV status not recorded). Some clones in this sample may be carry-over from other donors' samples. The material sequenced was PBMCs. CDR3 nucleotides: TGTGCCAGCAGCGGGACTAGCGGGGAATTCTCCTACAATGAGCAGTTCTTC. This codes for CASSGTSGEFSYNEQFF.